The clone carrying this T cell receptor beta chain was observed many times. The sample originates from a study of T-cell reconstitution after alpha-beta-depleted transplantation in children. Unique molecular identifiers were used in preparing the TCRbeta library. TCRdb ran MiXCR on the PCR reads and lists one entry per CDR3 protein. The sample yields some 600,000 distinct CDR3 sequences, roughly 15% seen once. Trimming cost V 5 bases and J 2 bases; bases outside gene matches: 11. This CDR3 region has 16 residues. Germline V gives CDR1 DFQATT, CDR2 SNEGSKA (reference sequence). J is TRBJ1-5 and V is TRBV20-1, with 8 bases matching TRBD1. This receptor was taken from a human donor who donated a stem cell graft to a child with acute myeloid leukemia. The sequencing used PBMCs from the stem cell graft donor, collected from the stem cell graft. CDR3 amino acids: CSASGGSGVGNQPQHF. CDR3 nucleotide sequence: TGCAGTGCTTCAGGGGGCTCTGGAGTCGGCAATCAGCCCCAGCATTTT.